The clone carrying this T cell receptor (beta chain) occurred many times. As yet, its antigen is unknown. The data are from a study of response to subunit inactivated influenza vaccine. The study, taken as a whole, reports: Every seasonal influenza vaccination brings in few new T cells, the authors suggested.

TCRdb fed the RT-PCR reads into MiXCR, producing one record per CDR3 protein. This table has about 480,000 distinct CDR3 sequences, 11% appearing once. The V end was cut by 1 base, the J end by 1 base, with 11 bases between. Germline CDR1 is LNHNV and CDR2 is YYDKDF (reference sequence). This CDR3 region has 15 residues. The sequence was obtained from a man between 50 and 59 years old who received an inactivated influenza vaccine. This specimen consisted of PBMCs from blood, obtained roughly 47 days after vaccination. This chain links TRBV15 with TRBJ2-7; D possibly corresponds to TRBD1 (5 bases). CDR3 bases: TGTGCCACCAGCAGAGGACTCCAGGGTTCCTACGAGCAGTACTTC. This sequence encodes CATSRGLQGSYEQYF.